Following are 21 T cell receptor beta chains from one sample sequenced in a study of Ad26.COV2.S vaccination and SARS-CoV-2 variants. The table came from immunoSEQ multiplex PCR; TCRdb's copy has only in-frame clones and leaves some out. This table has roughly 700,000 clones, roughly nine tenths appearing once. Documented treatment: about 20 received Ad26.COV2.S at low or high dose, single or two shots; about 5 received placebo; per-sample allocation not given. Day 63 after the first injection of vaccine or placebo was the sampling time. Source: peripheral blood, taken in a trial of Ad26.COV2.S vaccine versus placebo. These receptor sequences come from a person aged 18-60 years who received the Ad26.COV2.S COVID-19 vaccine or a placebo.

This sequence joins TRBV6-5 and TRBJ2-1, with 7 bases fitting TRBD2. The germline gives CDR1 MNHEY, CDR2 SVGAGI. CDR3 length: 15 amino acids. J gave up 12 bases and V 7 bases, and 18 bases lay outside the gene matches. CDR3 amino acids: CASTRGTIGAGVQFF. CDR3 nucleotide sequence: TGTGCCAGCACTAGAGGGACTATTGGCGCCGGTGTGCAGTTCTTC.

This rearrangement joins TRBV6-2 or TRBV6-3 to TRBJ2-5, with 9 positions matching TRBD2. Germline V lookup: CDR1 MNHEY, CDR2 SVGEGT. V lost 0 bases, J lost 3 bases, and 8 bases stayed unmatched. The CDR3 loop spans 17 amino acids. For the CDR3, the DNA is TGTGCCAGCAGTTACTCGAGTGAAATAGCGGGGGAAGAGACCCAGTACTTC. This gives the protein CASSYSSEIAGEETQYF.

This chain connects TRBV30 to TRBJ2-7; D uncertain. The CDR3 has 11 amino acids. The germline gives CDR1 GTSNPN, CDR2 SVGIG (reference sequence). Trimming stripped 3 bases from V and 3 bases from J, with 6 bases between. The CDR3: CAWRNSYEQYF. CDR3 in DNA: TGTGCCTGGAGGAATAGCTACGAGCAGTACTTC. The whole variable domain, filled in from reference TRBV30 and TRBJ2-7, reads SQTIHQWPATLVQPVGSPLSLECTVEGTSNPNLYWYRQAAGRGLQLLFYSVGIGQISSEVPQNLSASRPQDRQFILSSKKLLLSDSGFYLCAWRNSYEQYFGPGTRLTVT.

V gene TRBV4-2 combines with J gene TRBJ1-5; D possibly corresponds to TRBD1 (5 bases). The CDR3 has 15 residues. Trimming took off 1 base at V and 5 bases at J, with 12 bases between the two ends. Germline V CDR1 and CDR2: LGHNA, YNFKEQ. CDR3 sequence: CASSQGDEDYQPQHF. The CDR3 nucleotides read TGTGCCAGCAGCCAAGGGGACGAGGATTATCAGCCCCAGCATTTT.

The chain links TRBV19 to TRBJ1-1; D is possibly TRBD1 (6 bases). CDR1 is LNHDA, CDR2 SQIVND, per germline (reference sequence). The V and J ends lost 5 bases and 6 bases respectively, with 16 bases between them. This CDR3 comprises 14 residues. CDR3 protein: CASSLTGAVAEAFF. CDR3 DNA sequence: TGTGCCAGTAGTTTGACGGGGGCCGTTGCTGAAGCTTTCTTT.

The CDR3 nucleotides are TGCGCCAGCAGCAGCGGCGCAGATACGCAGTATTTT. It translates to CASSSGADTQYF. The J gene is TRBJ2-3, the V gene TRBV5-1; the D gene is possibly TRBD2 (5 bases). Germline V gene data show CDR1 as SGHRS and CDR2 as YFSETQ. The CDR3 spans 12 residues. V lost 4 bases to trimming and J lost 4 bases, with 7 bases between them.

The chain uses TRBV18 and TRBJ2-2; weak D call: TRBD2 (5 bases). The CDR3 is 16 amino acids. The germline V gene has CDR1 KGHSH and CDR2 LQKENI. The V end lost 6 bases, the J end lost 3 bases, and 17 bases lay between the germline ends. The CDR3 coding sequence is TGTGCCAGCTCCCCGGCGAGGGCAGATTACACCGGGGAGCTGTTTTTT. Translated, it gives CASSPARADYTGELFF.

The chain's CDR3 is CASSYPLGQSTGELFF. The DNA of the CDR3 is TGTGCCAGCAGTTACCCATTGGGACAGTCCACCGGGGAGCTGTTTTTT. The rearrangement uses TRBV6-6 and TRBJ2-2; 7 bases match TRBD1. From germline, CDR1 is MNHNY and CDR2 SVGAGI (reference sequence). This CDR3 is 16 amino acids long. Germline trimming cut 2 bases from V and 4 bases from J; bases unmatched to any gene: 7.

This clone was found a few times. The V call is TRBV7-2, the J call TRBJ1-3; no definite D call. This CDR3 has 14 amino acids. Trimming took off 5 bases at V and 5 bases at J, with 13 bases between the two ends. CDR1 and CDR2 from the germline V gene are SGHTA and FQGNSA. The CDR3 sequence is CASSPANSRNTIYF. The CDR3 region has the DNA TGTGCCAGCAGCCCCGCGAACAGCCGAAACACCATATATTTT.

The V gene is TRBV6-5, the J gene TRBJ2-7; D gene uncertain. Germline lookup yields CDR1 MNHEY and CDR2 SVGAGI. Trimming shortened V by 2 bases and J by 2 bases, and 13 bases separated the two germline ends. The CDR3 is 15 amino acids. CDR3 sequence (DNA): TGTGCCAGCAGTTACGGCACAGTCCCTACCTACGAGCAGTACTTC. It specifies CASSYGTVPTYEQYF.

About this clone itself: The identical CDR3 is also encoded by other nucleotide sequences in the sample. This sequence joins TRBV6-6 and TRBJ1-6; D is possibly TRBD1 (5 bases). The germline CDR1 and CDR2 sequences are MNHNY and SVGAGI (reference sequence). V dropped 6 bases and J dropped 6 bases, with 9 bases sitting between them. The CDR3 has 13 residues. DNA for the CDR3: TGTGCCAGCAGCCCGCAGGGTAATTCACCCCTCCACTTT. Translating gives CASSPQGNSPLHF.

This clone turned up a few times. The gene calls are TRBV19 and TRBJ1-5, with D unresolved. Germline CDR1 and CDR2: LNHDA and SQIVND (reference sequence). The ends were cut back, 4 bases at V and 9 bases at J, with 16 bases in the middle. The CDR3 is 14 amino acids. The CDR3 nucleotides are TGTGCCAGTAGTACCTCACGTGAAGGATCGCCCCAGCATTTT. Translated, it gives CASSTSREGSPQHF.

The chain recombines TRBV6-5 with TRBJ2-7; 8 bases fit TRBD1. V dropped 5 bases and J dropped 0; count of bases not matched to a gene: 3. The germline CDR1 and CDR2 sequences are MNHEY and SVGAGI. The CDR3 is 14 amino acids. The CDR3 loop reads CASSMGQDSYEQYF. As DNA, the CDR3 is TGTGCCAGCAGTATGGGACAGGACTCCTACGAGCAGTACTTC.

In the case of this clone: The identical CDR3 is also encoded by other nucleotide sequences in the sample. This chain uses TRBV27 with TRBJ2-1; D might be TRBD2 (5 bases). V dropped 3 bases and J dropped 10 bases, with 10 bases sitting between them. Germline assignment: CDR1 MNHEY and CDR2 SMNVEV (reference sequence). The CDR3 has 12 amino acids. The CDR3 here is CASSLRAGEQFF. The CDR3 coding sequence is TGTGCCAGCAGTTTGCGGGCTGGGGAGCAGTTCTTC.

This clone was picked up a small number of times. Here the CDR3 DNA reads TGCGCCAGCAGCCAGGAAGGGATAACAGGGCTAGAGACCCAGTACTTC. This translates into CASSQEGITGLETQYF. This chain links TRBV4-3 with TRBJ2-5, with D perhaps matching TRBD1 (6 bases). Trimming removed 3 bases from V and 4 bases from J, with 18 bases in between. This CDR3 comprises 16 residues. Germline assignment: CDR1 LGHNA and CDR2 YSLEER.

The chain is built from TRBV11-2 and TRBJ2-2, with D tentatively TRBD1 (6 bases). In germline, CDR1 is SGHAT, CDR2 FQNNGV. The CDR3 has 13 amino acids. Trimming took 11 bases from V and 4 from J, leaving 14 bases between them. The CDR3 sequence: CAGDRIATGELFF. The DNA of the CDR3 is TGTGCCGGAGACAGGATTGCCACCGGGGAGCTGTTTTTT.

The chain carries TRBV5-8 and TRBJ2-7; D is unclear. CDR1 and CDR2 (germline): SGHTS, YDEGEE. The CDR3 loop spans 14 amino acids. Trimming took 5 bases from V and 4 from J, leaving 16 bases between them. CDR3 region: CASSSDWAAYEQYF. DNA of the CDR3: TGTGCCAGCAGTTCCGACTGGGCCGCTTACGAGCAGTACTTC.

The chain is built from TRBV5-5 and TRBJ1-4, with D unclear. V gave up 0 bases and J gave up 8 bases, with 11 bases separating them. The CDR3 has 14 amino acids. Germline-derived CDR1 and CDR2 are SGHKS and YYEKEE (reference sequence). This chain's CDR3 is CASSLVVSSEKLFF. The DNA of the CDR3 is TGTGCCAGCAGCTTGGTGGTAAGCAGCGAAAAACTGTTTTTT.

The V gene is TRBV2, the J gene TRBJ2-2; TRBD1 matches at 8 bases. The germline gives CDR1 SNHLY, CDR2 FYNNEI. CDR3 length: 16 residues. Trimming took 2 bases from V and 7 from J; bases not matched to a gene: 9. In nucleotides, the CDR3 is TGTGCCAGCAGTGAATTTGGACAGGGTGTAATCGGGGAGCTGTTTTTT. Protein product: CASSEFGQGVIGELFF.

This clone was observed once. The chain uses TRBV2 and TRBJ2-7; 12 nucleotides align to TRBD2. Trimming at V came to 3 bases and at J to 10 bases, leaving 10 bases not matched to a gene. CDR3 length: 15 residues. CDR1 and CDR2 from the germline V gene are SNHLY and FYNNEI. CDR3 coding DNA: TGTGCCAGCAGTGATATCGGGACTAGCGGGCTTCGCCAGTACTTC. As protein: CASSDIGTSGLRQYF.

The CDR3 DNA sequence: TGTGCCAGCAGACTAGCGGCCTCCTACAATGAGCAGTTCTTC. This encodes CASRLAASYNEQFF. The gene calls are TRBV2 and TRBJ2-1; 8 bases align to TRBD2. This CDR3 comprises 14 residues. Germline CDR1 is SNHLY and CDR2 is FYNNEI. V shed 6 bases, J shed 0 bases, and the junction held 1 base outside the gene matches.